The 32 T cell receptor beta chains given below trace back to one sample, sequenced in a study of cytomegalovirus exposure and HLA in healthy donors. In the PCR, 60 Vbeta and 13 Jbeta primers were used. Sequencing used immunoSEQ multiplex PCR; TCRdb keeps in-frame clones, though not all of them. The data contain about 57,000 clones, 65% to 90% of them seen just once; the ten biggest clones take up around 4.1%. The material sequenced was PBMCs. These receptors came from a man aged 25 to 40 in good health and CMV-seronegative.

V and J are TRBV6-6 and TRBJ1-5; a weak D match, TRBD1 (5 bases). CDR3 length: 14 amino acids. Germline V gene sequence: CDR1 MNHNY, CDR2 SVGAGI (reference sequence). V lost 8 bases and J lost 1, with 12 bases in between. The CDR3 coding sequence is TGTGCCAGCCTAAAGGAGGGGAGCAATCAGCCCCAGCATTTT. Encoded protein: CASLKEGSNQPQHF.

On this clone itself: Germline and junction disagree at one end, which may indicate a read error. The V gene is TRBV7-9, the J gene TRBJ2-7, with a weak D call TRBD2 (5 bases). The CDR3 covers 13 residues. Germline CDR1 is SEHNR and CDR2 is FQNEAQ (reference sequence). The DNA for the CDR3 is TGTTCCAGCGGAGTCGAAAGCTCCTACGAGCAGTACTTC. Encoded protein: CSSGVESSYEQYF. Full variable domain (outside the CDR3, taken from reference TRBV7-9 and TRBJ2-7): DTGVSQNPRHKITKRGQNVTFRCDPISEHNRLYWYRQTLGQGPEFLTYFQNEAQLEKSRLLSDRFSAERPKGSFSTLEIQRTEQGDSAMYLCSSGVESSYEQYFGPGTRLTVT.

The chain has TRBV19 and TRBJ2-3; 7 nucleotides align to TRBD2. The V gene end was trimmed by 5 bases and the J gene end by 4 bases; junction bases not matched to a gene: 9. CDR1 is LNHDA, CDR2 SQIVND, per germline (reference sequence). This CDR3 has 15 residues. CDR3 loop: CASSGGAGRADTQYF. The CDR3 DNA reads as TGTGCCAGTAGTGGGGGAGCGGGACGGGCAGATACGCAGTATTTT.

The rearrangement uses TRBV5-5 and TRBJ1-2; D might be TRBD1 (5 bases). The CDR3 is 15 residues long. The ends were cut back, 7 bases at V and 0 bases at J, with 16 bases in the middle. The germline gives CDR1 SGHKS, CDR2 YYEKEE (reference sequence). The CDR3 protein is CASSDWGVPNYGYTF. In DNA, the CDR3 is TGTGCCAGCTCCGATTGGGGGGTCCCTAACTATGGCTACACCTTC.

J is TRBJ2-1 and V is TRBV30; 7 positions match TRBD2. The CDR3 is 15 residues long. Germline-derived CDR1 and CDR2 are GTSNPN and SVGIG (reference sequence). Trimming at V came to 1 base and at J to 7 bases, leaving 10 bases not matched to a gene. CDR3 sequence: CAWSGEGGPWNEQFF. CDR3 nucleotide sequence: TGTGCCTGGAGTGGGGAGGGAGGGCCATGGAATGAGCAGTTCTTC.

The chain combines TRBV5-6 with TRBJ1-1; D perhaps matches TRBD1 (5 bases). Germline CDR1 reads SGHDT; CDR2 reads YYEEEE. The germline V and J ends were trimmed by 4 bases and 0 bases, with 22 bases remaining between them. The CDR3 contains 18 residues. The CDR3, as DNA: TGTGCCAGCAGCATCGATATTCGGAGGGCGGGGCTGAACACTGAAGCTTTCTTT. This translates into CASSIDIRRAGLNTEAFF.

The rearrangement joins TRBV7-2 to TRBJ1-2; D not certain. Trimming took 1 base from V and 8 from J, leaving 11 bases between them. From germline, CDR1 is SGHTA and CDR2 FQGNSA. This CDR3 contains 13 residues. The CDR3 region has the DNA TGTGCCAGCAGCTTAGTACGGGGTAGCGGCTACACCTTC. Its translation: CASSLVRGSGYTF.

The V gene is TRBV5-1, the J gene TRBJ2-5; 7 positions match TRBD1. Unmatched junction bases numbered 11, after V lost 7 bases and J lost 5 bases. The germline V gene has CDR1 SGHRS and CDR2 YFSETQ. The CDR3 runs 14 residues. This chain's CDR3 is CASRKGQLGETQYF. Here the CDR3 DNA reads TGCGCCAGCCGAAAGGGACAGCTCGGGGAGACCCAGTACTTC.

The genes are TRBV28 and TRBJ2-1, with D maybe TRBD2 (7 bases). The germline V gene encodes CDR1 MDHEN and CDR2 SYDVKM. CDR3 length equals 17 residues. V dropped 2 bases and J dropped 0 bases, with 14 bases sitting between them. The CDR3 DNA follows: TGTGCCAGCAGTTTAGGGGGGGCCCAGAGCTCCTACAATGAGCAGTTCTTC. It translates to CASSLGGAQSSYNEQFF.

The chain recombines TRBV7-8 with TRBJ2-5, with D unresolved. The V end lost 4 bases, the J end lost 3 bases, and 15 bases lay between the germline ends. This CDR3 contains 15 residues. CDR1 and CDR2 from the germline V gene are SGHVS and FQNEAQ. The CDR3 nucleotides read TGTGCCAGCAGCTCGTACGGAAAGGAGAAAGAGACCCAGTACTTC. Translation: CASSSYGKEKETQYF.

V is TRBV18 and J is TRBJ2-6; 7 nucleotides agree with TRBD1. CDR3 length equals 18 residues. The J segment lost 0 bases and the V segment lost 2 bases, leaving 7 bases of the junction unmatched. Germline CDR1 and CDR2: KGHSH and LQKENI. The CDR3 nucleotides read TGTGCCAGCTCACCAATTACAGGGGCCGTCTCTGGGGCCAACGTCCTGACTTTC. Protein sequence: CASSPITGAVSGANVLTF. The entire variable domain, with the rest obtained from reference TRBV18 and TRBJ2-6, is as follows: NAGVMQNPRHLVRRRGQEARLRCSPMKGHSHVYWYRQLPEEGLKFMVYLQKENIIDESGMPKERFSAEFPKEGPSILRIQQVVRGDSAAYFCASSPITGAVSGANVLTFGAGSRLTVL.

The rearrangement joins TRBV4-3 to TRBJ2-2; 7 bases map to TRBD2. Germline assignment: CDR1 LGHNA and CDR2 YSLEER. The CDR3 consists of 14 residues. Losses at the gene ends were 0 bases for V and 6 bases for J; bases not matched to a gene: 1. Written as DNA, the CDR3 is TGCGCCAGCAGCCAAGAGGCGGGGGCCGGGGAGCTGTTTTTT. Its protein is CASSQEAGAGELFF.

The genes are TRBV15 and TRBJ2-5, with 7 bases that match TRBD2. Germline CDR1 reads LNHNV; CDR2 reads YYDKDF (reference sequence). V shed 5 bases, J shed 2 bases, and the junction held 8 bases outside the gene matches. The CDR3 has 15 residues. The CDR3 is CATSVREGGQETQYF. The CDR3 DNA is TGTGCCACCAGCGTGAGGGAGGGAGGACAAGAGACCCAGTACTTC.

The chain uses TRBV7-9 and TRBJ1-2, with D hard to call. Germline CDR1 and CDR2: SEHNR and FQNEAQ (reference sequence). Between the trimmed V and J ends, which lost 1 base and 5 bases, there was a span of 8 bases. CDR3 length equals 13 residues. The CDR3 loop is CASSLGQTYGYTF. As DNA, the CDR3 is TGTGCCAGCAGCTTAGGGCAGACATATGGCTACACCTTC.

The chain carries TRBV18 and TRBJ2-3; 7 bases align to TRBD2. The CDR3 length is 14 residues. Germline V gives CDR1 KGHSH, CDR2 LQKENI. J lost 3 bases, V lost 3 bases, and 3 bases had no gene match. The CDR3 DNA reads TGTGCCAGCTCACCTAGCGGGCTAACAGATACGCAGTATTTT. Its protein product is CASSPSGLTDTQYF.

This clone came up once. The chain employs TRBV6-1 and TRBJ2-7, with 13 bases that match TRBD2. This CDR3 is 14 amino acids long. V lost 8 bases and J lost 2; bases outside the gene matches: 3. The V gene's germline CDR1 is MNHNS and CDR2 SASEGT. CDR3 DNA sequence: TGTGCCAGCTACGGGACTAGCGGGGCCTACGAGCAGTACTTC. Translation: CASYGTSGAYEQYF.

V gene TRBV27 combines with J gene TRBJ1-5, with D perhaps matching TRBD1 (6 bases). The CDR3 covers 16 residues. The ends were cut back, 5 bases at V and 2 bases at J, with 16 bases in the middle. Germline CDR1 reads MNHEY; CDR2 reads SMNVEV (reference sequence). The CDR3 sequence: CASSPTGPGGNQPQHF. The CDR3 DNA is TGTGCCAGCAGTCCAACAGGGCCAGGGGGCAATCAGCCCCAGCATTTT.

The CDR3 sequence: CASIPGEIYNEQFF. In DNA form, the CDR3 reads TGTGCCAGCATCCCTGGGGAGATATACAATGAGCAGTTCTTC. This chain connects TRBV6-4 to TRBJ2-1; perhaps TRBD2 as D (5 bases). Germline loops: CDR1 MRHNA, CDR2 SNTAGT. The CDR3 extends over 14 amino acids. Trimming stripped 7 bases from V and 4 bases from J, with 14 bases between.

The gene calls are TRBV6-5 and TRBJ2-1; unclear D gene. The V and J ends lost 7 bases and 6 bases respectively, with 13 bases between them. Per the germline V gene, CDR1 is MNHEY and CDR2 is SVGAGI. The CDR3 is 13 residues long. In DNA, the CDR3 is TGTGCCAGCACCGACTCCCCCGGCAATGAGCAGTTCTTC. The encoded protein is CASTDSPGNEQFF.

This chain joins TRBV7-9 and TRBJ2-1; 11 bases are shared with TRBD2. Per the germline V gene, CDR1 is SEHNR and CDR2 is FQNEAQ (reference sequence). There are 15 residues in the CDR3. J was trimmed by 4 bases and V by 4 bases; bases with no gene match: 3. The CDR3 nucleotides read TGTGCCAGCAGCTGGACTAGCGGGCCGTACAATGAGCAGTTCTTC. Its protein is CASSWTSGPYNEQFF. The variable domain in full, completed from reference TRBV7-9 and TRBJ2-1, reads DTGVSQNPRHKITKRGQNVTFRCDPISEHNRLYWYRQTLGQGPEFLTYFQNEAQLEKSRLLSDRFSAERPKGSFSTLEIQRTEQGDSAMYLCASSWTSGPYNEQFFGPGTRLTVL.

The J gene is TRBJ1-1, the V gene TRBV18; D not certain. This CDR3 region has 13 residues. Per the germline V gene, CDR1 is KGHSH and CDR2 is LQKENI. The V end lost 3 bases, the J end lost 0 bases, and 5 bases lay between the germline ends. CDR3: CASSPSLNTEAFF. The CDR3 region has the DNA TGTGCCAGCTCACCCTCTCTGAACACTGAAGCTTTCTTT. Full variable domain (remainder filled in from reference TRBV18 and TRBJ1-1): NAGVMQNPRHLVRRRGQEARLRCSPMKGHSHVYWYRQLPEEGLKFMVYLQKENIIDESGMPKERFSAEFPKEGPSILRIQQVVRGDSAAYFCASSPSLNTEAFFGQGTRLTVV.

The CDR3 coding sequence is TGTGCCAGCAGTGAATCCCGGACAGGGGGTAACACTGAAGCTTTCTTT. This encodes CASSESRTGGNTEAFF. The chain combines TRBV6-1 with TRBJ1-1, with 10 bases matching TRBD1. The junction had 5 bases not matched to a gene; V was cut back by 2 bases and J by 2 bases. The CDR3 extends over 16 amino acids. Germline-derived CDR1 and CDR2 are MNHNS and SASEGT.

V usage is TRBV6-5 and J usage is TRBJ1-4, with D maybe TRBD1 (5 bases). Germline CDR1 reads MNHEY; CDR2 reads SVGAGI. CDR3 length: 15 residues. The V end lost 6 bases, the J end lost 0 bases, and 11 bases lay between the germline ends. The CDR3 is CASSLAGATNEKLFF. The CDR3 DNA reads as TGTGCCAGCAGCCTTGCGGGGGCAACTAATGAAAAACTGTTTTTT.

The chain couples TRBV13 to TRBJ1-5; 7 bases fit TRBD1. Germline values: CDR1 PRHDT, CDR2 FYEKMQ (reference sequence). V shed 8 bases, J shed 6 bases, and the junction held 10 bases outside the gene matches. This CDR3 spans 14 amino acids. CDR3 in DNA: TGTGCCAGCCACAACAGGGGTTCGGGTCAGCCCCAGCATTTT. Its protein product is CASHNRGSGQPQHF.

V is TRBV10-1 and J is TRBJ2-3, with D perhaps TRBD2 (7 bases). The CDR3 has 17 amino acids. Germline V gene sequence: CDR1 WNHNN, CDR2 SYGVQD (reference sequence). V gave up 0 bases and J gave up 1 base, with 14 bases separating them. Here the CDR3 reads CASSESGRGSGTDTQYF. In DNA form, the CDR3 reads TGCGCCAGCAGTGAGTCGGGGAGGGGGTCGGGCACAGATACGCAGTATTTT.

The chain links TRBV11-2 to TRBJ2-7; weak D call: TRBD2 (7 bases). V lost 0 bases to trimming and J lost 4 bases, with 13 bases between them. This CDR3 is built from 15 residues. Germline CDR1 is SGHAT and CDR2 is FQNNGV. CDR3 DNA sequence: TGTGCCAGCAGCTTAGAGGGGGGGCGCAAATACGAGCAGTACTTC. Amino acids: CASSLEGGRKYEQYF.

CDR3 region: CASSQGLAKRYNEQFF. The CDR3 bases are TGCGCCAGCAGCCAAGGACTAGCCAAACGCTACAATGAGCAGTTCTTC. The chain has TRBV4-1 and TRBJ2-1; 7 nucleotides match TRBD2. Germline trimming cut 1 base from V and 3 bases from J; bases unmatched to any gene: 6. Germline loops: CDR1 MGHRA, CDR2 YSYEKL. CDR3 size: 16 residues.

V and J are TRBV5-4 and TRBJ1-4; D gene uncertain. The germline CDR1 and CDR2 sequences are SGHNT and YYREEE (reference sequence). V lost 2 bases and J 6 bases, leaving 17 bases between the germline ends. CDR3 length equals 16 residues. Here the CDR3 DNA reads TGTGCCAGCAGCTTTGGCGGCCGAGGAGGTCATGAAAAACTGTTTTTT. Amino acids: CASSFGGRGGHEKLFF.

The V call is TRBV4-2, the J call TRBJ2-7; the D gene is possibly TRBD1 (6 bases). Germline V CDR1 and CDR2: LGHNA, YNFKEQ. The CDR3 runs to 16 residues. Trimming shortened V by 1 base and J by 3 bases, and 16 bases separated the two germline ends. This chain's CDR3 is CASSQVSGRGVYEQYF. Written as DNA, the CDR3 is TGTGCCAGCAGCCAAGTTTCGGGCAGGGGTGTCTACGAGCAGTACTTC.

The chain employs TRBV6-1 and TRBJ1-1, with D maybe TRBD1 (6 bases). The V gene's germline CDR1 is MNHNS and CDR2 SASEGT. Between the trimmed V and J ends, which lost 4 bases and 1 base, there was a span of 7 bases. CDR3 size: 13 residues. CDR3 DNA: TGTGCCAGCAGTGGAGGGGGGAACACTGAAGCTTTCTTT. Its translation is CASSGGGNTEAFF.

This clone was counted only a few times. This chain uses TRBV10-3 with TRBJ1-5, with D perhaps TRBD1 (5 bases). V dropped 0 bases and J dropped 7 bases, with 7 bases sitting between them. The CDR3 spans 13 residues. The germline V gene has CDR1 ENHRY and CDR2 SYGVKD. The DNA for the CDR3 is TGTGCCATCAGTGAGTCGCAGGGCCAGCCCCAGCATTTT. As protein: CAISESQGQPQHF.

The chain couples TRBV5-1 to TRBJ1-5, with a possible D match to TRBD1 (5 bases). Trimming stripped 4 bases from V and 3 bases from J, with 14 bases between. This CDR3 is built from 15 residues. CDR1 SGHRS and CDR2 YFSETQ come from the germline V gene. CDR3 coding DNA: TGCGCCAGCAGCCCCGGGACTGCCGACAATCAGCCCCAGCATTTT. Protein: CASSPGTADNQPQHF. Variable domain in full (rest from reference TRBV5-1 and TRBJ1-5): KAGVTQTPRYLIKTRGQQVTLSCSPISGHRSVSWYQQTPGQGLQFLFEYFSETQRNKGNFPGRFSGRQFSNSRSEMNVSTLELGDSALYLCASSPGTADNQPQHFGDGTRLSIL.